The T cell receptor (beta chain) described here comes from a study of read filtering for tumor transcriptome and immune sequencing. Study overall: The cohort had over 16 men and some 13 women aged roughly 40 to 80, mean about 70 years. Whole-transcriptome libraries were prepared after DNase treatment. Study-level points and caveats: Dropping single-read clonotypes raised IR-seq and RNA-seq shared-clonotype correlation. This fraction held mixed bone marrow immune cells after CD138-negative sorting.

This library used roughly 430 ng RNA and molecular barcoded adaptors spanning alpha/delta and beta/gamma chains. MiXCR, run by TCRdb on the reads, gives a single entry per CDR3 protein. The sample lists 20,000 to 25,000 distinct CDR3 sequences, about 13% occurring once. This clonotype was observed many times. Its antigen is not known. Sample: a population of CD138-negative cells sorted from bone marrow. This sequence originates from a donor over 35 with multiple myeloma.

CDR3 in DNA: TGCGCCAGCAGCCCCCGGACTAGCGGGTATACAGATACGCAGTATTTT. Its protein product is CASSPRTSGYTDTQYF. This chain connects TRBV5-1 to TRBJ2-3, with 11 positions matching TRBD2. The V gene end was trimmed by 4 bases and the J gene end by 3 bases; junction bases not matched to a gene: 7. The length of the CDR3 is 16 residues. CDR1 is SGHRS, CDR2 YFSETQ, per germline.